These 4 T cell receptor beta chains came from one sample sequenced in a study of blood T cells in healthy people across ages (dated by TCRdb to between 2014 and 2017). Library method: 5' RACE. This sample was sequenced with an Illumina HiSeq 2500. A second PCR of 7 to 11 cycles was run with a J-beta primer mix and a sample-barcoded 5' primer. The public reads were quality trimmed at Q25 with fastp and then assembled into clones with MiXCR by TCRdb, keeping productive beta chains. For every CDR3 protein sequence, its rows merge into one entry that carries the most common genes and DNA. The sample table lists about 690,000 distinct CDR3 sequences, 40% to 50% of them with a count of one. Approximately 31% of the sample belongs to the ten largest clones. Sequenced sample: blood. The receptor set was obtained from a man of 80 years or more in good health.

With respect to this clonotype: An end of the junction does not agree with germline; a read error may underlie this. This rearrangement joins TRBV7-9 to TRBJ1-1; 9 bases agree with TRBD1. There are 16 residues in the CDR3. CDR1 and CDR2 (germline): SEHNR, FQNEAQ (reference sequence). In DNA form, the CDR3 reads TGTGTCAGCAGCTTAGGGCGGGACAGGGCAACGGGAGAAGCTTTCTTT. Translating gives CVSSLGRDRATGEAFF.

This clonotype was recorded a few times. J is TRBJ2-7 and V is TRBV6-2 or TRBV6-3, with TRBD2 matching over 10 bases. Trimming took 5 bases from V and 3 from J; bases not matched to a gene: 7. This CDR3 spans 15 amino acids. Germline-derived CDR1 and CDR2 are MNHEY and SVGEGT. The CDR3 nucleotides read TGTGCCAGCAGTCGTCCTAGCGGGGGAAGCTACGAGCAGTACTTC. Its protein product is CASSRPSGGSYEQYF.

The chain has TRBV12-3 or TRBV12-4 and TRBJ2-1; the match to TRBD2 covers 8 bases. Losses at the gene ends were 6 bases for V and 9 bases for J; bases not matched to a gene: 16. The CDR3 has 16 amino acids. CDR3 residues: CASSRRGVAGFGEQFF. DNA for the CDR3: TGTGCCAGCAGCCGGAGGGGAGTAGCGGGATTTGGTGAGCAGTTCTTC.

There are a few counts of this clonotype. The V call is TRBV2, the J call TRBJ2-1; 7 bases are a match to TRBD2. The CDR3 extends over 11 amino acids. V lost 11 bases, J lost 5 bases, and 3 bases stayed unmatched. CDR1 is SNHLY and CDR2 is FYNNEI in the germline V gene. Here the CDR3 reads CARGGNNEQFF. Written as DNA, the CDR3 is TGTGCCCGGGGAGGGAACAATGAGCAGTTCTTC.